The clone carrying this T cell receptor beta chain occurred a few times. The source of the sample is a study of T-cell reconstitution after alpha-beta-depleted transplantation in children. Molecular barcoding with unique molecular identifiers was used for the TCRbeta library. TCRdb reanalysed the PCR reads using MiXCR and keeps one entry per CDR3 protein. The sample holds roughly 300,000 distinct CDR3 sequences; 10% are singletons and the top ten take around 2.3%. Germline CDR1 reads LNHNV; CDR2 reads YYDKDF (reference sequence). The CDR3 spans 15 residues. Trimming left V 0 bases short and J 1 base short, with 9 bases between.

This specimen consisted of PBMCs from the stem cell graft donor, obtained from the stem cell graft. V usage is TRBV15 and J usage is TRBJ2-5; unclear D gene. The sequence derives from a human donor who donated a stem cell graft to a child with acute lymphoblastic leukemia. CDR3: CATSRDRMPQETQYF. CDR3 DNA: TGTGCCACCAGCAGAGATAGGATGCCCCAAGAGACCCAGTACTTC.